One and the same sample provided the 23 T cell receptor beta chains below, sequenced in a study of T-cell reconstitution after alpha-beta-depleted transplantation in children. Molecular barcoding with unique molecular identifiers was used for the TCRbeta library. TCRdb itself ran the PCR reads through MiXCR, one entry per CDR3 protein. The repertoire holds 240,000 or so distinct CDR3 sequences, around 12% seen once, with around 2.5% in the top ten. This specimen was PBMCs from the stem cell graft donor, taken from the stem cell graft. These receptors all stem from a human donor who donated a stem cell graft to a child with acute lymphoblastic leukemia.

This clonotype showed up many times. The CDR3 coding sequence is TGCAGCGTACAGACAGGGAACACTGAAGCTTTCTTT. Encoded protein: CSVQTGNTEAFF. This chain connects TRBV29-1 to TRBJ1-1, with D possibly being TRBD1 (6 bases). V lost 6 bases, J lost 1 base, and 9 bases lay in between. The CDR3 loop spans 12 amino acids. Germline V gene lookup returns CDR1 SQVTM and CDR2 ANQGSEA.

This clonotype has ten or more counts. CDR3 in DNA: TGTGCCAGCAGCTTGGTTGACCCGACATTGGCTGAAGCTTTCTTT. This codes for CASSLVDPTLAEAFF. The chain employs TRBV5-5 and TRBJ1-1; no definite D call. Germline loops: CDR1 SGHKS, CDR2 YYEKEE (reference sequence). V dropped 0 bases and J dropped 6 bases, with 15 bases sitting between them. This CDR3 spans 15 amino acids.

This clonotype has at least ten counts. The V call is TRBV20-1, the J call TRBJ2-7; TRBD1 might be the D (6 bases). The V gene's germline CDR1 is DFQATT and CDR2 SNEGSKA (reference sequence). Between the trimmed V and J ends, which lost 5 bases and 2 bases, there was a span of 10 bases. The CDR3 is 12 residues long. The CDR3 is CSAQGSTYEQYF. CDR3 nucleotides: TGCAGTGCTCAGGGGAGTACCTACGAGCAGTACTTC.

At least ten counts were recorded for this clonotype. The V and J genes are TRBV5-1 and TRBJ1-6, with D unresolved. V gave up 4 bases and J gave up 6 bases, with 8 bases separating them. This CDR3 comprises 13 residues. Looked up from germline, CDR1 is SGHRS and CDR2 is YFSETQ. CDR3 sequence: CASSIRSNSPLHF. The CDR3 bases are TGCGCCAGCAGCATACGCAGTAATTCACCCCTCCACTTT.

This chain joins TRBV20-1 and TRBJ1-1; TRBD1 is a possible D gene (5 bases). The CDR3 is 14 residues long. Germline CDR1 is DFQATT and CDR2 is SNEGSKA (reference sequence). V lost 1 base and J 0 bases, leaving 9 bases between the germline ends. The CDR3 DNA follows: TGCAGTGCTAGAGGAAAGGGGATGAACACTGAAGCTTTCTTT. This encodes CSARGKGMNTEAFF.

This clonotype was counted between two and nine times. The CDR3 nucleotides are TGTGCCAGCAGTGACCCCTCCAGAATGACGGCCCATGAGCAGTTCTTC. This sequence encodes CASSDPSRMTAHEQFF. The chain joins TRBV6-1 to TRBJ2-1; D ambiguous. Germline V gene sequence: CDR1 MNHNS, CDR2 SASEGT. The CDR3 consists of 16 residues. The V gene lost 3 bases and the J gene lost 8 bases, with 20 bases spanning the gap.

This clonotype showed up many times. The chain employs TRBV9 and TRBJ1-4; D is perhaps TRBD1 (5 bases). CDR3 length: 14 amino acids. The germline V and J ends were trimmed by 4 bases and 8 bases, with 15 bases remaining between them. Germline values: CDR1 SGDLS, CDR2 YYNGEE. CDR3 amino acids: CASSNGPYREKLFF. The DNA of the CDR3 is TGTGCCAGCAGCAACGGACCCTACAGGGAAAAACTGTTTTTT.

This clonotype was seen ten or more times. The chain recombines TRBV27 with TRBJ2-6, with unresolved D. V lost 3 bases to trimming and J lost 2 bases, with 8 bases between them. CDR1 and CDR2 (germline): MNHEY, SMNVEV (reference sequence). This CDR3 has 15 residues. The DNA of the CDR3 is TGTGCCAGCAGTTTGAGTCCAGCTGGGGCCAACGTCCTGACTTTC. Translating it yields CASSLSPAGANVLTF.

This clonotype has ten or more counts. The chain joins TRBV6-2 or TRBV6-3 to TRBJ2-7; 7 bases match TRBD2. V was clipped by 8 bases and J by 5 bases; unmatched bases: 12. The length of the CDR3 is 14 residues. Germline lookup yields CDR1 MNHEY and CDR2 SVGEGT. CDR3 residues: CASARSGAYHEQYF. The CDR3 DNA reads TGTGCCAGCGCCCGGAGCGGGGCCTATCACGAGCAGTACTTC.

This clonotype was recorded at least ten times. CDR3 coding DNA: TGTGCCAGCAGCGGGACAGGGAACACCGGGGAGCTGTTTTTT. Translating gives CASSGTGNTGELFF. V usage is TRBV6-5 and J usage is TRBJ2-2; TRBD1 matches 8 bases. The germline CDR1 and CDR2 sequences are MNHEY and SVGAGI. The V and J ends lost 6 bases and 1 base, in that order; junction bases with no gene match: 1. This CDR3 spans 14 amino acids.

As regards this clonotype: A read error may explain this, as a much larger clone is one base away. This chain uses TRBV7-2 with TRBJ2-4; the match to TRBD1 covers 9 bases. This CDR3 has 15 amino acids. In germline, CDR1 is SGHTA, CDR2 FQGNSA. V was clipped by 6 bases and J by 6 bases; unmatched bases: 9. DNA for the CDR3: TGTGCCAGCAGTTATCGGACAGGGGACTCAAACATTCAGTACTTC. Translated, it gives CASSYRTGDSNIQYF.

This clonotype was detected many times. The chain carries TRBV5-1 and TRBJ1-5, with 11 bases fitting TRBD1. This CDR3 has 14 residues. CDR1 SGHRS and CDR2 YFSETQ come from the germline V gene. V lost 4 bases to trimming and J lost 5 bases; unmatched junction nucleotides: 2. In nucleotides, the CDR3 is TGCGCCAGCAGCGTGGGACAGGGGGATCAGCCCCAGCATTTT. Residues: CASSVGQGDQPQHF.

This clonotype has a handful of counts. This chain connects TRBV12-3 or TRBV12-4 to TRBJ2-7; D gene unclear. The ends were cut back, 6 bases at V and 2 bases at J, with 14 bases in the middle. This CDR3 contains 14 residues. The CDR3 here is CASSPVYRAYEQYF. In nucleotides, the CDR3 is TGTGCCAGCAGCCCGGTGTACAGAGCCTACGAGCAGTACTTC.

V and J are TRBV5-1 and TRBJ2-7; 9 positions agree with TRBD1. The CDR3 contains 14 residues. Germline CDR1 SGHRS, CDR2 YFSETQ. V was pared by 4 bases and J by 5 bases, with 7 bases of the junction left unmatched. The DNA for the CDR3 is TGCGCCAGCAGCCCCGGGACAGGGAAGAACGAGCAGTACTTC. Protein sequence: CASSPGTGKNEQYF.

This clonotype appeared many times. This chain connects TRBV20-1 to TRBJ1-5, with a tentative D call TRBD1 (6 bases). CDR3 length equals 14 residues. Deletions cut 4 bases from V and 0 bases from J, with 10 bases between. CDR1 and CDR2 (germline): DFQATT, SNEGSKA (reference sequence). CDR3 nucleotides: TGCAGTGCTATGACAGGTGGTAGCAATCAGCCCCAGCATTTT. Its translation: CSAMTGGSNQPQHF.

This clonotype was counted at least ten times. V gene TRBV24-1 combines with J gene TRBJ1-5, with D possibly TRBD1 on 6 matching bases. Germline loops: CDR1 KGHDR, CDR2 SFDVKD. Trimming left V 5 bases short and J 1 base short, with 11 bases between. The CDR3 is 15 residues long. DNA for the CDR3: TGTGCCACCAGTGGAGGGGGTGGGAGCAATCAGCCCCAGCATTTT. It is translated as CATSGGGGSNQPQHF.

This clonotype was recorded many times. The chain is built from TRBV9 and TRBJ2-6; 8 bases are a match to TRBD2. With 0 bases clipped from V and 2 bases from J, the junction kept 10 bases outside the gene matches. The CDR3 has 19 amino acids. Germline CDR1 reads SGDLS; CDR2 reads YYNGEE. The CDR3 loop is CASSVARGRGLAGANVLTF. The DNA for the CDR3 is TGTGCCAGCAGCGTAGCGAGAGGGAGGGGACTAGCTGGGGCCAACGTCCTGACTTTC. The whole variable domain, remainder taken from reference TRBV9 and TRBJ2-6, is DSGVTQTPKHLITATGQRVTLRCSPRSGDLSVYWYQQSLDQGLQFLIQYYNGEERAKGNILERFSAQQFPDLHSELNLSSLELGDSALYFCASSVARGRGLAGANVLTFGAGSRLTVL.

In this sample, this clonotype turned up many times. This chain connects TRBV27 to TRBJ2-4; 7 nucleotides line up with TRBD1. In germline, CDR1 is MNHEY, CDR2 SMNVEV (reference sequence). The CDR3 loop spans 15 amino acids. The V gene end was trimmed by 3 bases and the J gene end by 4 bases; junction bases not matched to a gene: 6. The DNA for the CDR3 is TGTGCCAGCAGTTTTGCCGGGACAGCAAAAAACATTCAGTACTTC. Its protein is CASSFAGTAKNIQYF.

The CDR3 sequence: CASSPARGGGETQYF. The CDR3 coding sequence is TGCGCCAGCAGCCCCGCGAGGGGCGGAGGAGAGACCCAGTACTTC. The gene calls are TRBV4-3 and TRBJ2-5; the D call may be TRBD1 or TRBD2 (5 bases each). The CDR3 extends over 15 amino acids. Germline CDR1 and CDR2: LGHNA and YSLEER. V dropped 4 bases and J dropped 4 bases, with 16 bases sitting between them.

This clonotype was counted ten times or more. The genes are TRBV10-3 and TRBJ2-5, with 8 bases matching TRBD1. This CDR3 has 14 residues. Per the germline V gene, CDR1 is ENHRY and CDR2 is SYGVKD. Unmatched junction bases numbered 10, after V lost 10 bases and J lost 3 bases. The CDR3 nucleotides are TGTGCCACCCTCCCGGGACAGGAAGAAGAGACCCAGTACTTC. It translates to CATLPGQEEETQYF.

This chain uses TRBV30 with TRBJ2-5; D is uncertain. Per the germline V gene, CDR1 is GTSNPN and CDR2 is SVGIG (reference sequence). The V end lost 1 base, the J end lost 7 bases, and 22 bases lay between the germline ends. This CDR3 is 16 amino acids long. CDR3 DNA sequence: TGTGCCTGGAGTGACCGACTGGTCCAGATTAGTCGGACCCAGTACTTC. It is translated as CAWSDRLVQISRTQYF.

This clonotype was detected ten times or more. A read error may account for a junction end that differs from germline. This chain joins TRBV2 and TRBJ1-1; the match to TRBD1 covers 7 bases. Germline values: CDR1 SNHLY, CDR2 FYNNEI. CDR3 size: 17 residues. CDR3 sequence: CASSKARQGSLNTEAFF. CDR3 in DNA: TGTGCCAGCAGTAAAGCCCGACAGGGCTCCCTGAACACTGAAGCTTTCTTT.

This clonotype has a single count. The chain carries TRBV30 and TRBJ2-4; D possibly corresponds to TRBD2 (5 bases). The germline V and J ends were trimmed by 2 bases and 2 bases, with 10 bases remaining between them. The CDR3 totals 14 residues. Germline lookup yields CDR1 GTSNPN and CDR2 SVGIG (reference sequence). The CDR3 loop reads CAWSLTGTKNIQYF. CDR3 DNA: TGTGCCTGGAGTCTAACCGGGACCAAAAACATTCAGTACTTC.